This TCR beta chain was obtained from a study of shared clonotypes between healthy human individuals. CDR3 length: 14 residues. Germline trimming cut 6 bases from V and 6 bases from J; bases unmatched to any gene: 10. CDR1 and CDR2 from the germline V gene are MNHEY and SVGAGI. Study-level points and caveats: Limited genetic and exposure-history diversity came from having few donors.

Comments on this clone: What it binds is not known.

Some clones are missing from TCRdb's copy, which holds only in-frame ones; the method was immunoSEQ multiplex PCR. The table has some 450,000 clones, approximately 80% seen once; the top ten hold about 12%. Input material: PBMCs. The receptor was isolated from a woman aged 40 to 50 in good health. Some clones in this sample may be carry-over from other donors' samples. The chain recombines TRBV6-5 with TRBJ2-7; 8 nucleotides align to TRBD1. CDR3 loop: CASSSDRVYSEQYF. In DNA form, the CDR3 reads TGTGCCAGCAGCTCGGACAGGGTCTACTCCGAGCAGTACTTC.